This T cell receptor beta chain was obtained from a study of OX40 agonist ivuxolimab in advanced cancers. On the study more broadly: Each dose-escalation patient presented with hepatocellular carcinoma, melanoma, renal cell or head and neck cancer. Prior anti-PD-1, anti-PD-L1 or anti-CTLA-4 therapy was allowed; more than 30% had some. Study findings and constraints: Expanded clones belonging to CD8+ T cells outnumbered, on average, those of CD4+.

V gave up 2 bases and J gave up 1 base, with 11 bases separating them. The germline gives CDR1 SGHDT, CDR2 YYEEEE. The CDR3 has 15 amino acids. This clone was seen a few times. Its antigen is not known. Using immunoSEQ multiplex PCR, the repertoire was profiled, and TCRdb retains in-frame clones only, with some absent. Here the sample spans about 60,000 clones, more than 80% being singletons. The sample was CD4+ or CD8+ T cells sorted from blood, taken in a trial of the OX40 agonist ivuxolimab. The chain links TRBV5-6 to TRBJ2-3; D perhaps matches TRBD2 (6 bases). This receptor was identified in an adult with an advanced solid tumor such as melanoma, head and neck, liver or kidney cancer. The CDR3 here is CASSFRRGRTDTQYF. The CDR3 DNA sequence: TGTGCCAGCAGCTTCCGGCGGGGCCGCACAGATACGCAGTATTTT. Complete variable domain (other parts from reference TRBV5-6 and TRBJ2-3): DAGVTQSPTHLIKTRGQQVTLRCSPKSGHDTVSWYQQALGQGPQFIFQYYEEEERQRGNFPDRFSGHQFPNYSSELNVNALLLGDSALYLCASSFRRGRTDTQYFGPGTRLTVL.